The source of this TCR beta chain is a study of blood T cell repertoires in COVID-19. Cohort assignment relied on participant-reported clinical history. Clones were read by immunoSEQ multiplex PCR, and TCRdb kept only the in-frame ones, dropping some. The sample lists more than 250,000 clones; around 84% were seen once. Germline values: CDR1 KGHSH, CDR2 LQKENI. The CDR3 sequence is 15 residues long. J gave up 3 bases and V 3 bases, and 5 bases lay outside the gene matches. This receptor was identified in a woman aged 18-29 years who had recovered from COVID-19. Sequencing used PBMCs or T cells enriched from blood (not recorded which). The chain is built from TRBV18 and TRBJ2-7, with 10 bases identical to TRBD1. In DNA form, the CDR3 reads TGTGCCAGCTCACCCCCGGGACAGGGGAACTACGAGCAGTACTTC. Translated, it gives CASSPPGQGNYEQYF. Based on the CDR3 plus reference TRBV18 and TRBJ2-7, the full variable domain is NAGVMQNPRHLVRRRGQEARLRCSPMKGHSHVYWYRQLPEEGLKFMVYLQKENIIDESGMPKERFSAEFPKEGPSILRIQQVVRGDSAAYFCASSPPGQGNYEQYFGPGTRLTVT.